The next 11 T cell receptor beta chains were all read from a single sample in a study of cytomegalovirus exposure and HLA in healthy donors. It was with 60 Vbeta and 13 Jbeta primers that the PCR ran. TCRdb keeps only in-frame clones here, not all; method: immunoSEQ multiplex PCR. The repertoire includes about 160,000 clones, approximately 80% of them detected once, and 10% to 15% sits in the top ten. Sequencing was performed on PBMCs. These TCRs come from a middle-aged man in good health and CMV-seropositive.

This clone was observed a handful of times. The rearrangement uses TRBV7-9 and TRBJ1-2, with TRBD1 as a possible D gene (5 bases). The CDR3 has 13 amino acids. In germline, CDR1 is SEHNR, CDR2 FQNEAQ (reference sequence). V lost 5 bases and J 4 bases, leaving 11 bases between the germline ends. The CDR3 region is CASSQGVFYGYTF. The CDR3 nucleotides are TGTGCCAGCAGCCAAGGGGTGTTCTATGGCTACACCTTC.

This chain links TRBV23-1 with TRBJ1-2; no definite D call. TRBV23-1 is reported as an ORF; its role is uncertain. There are 17 residues in the CDR3. V shed 6 bases and J shed 0 bases, with 20 bases lying between them. Here the CDR3 reads CASSPRISNLSNYGYTF. The CDR3 nucleotides read TGCGCCAGCAGCCCCAGGATCTCAAACTTGTCTAACTATGGCTACACCTTC.

This clone is judged medium-sized. This rearrangement joins TRBV19 to TRBJ2-3, with a tentative D call TRBD2 (5 bases). This CDR3 has 14 residues. CDR1 is LNHDA and CDR2 is SQIVND in the germline V gene (reference sequence). Trimming pared 1 base from V and 12 bases from J, leaving 17 bases between. In DNA form, the CDR3 reads TGTGCCAGTAGTATAGTCTGGACTTCGGGTTCCCAGTATTTT. This gives the protein CASSIVWTSGSQYF.

V gene TRBV11-1 combines with J gene TRBJ2-7, with 8 bases that match TRBD2. V lost 6 bases to trimming and J lost 7 bases; unmatched junction nucleotides: 5. The CDR3 runs 12 residues. Per the germline V gene, CDR1 is SGHAT and CDR2 is FQDESV (reference sequence). The CDR3 is CASSKREFEQYF. CDR3 bases: TGTGCCAGCAGTAAGCGGGAGTTTGAGCAGTACTTC.

V and J are TRBV7-9 and TRBJ1-2, with 7 bases identical to TRBD1. CDR3 length equals 13 residues. Germline loops: CDR1 SEHNR, CDR2 FQNEAQ (reference sequence). Trimming at V came to 4 bases and at J to 8 bases, leaving 7 bases not matched to a gene. For the CDR3, the DNA is TGTGCCAGCAGCTCGCGACAGGGTCTGGGCTACACCTTC. Protein product: CASSSRQGLGYTF.

This clone is a singleton in its sample. The chain employs TRBV29-1 and TRBJ2-3; no clear D. The germline V gene has CDR1 SQVTM and CDR2 ANQGSEA. The CDR3 is 13 amino acids. V was shortened by 2 bases and J by 8 bases, with 14 bases between the two germline ends. DNA of the CDR3: TGCAGCGTTGAACGTTCGCCACAGACTACGCAGTATTTT. Its translation is CSVERSPQTTQYF.

The J gene is TRBJ2-7, the V gene TRBV11-1; D is possibly TRBD1 (5 bases). The CDR3 extends over 14 amino acids. Trimming shortened V by 1 base and J by 4 bases, and 11 bases separated the two germline ends. The germline CDR1 and CDR2 sequences are SGHAT and FQDESV (reference sequence). In nucleotides, the CDR3 is TGTGCCAGCAGCTTAGGGGCCAGGGAATACGAGCAGTACTTC. It encodes CASSLGAREYEQYF.

The chain uses TRBV25-1 and TRBJ1-4, with TRBD1 matching over 9 bases. CDR3 length: 15 amino acids. Germline V lookup: CDR1 MGHDK, CDR2 SYGVNS. Trimming cost V 6 bases and J 3 bases; bases outside gene matches: 5. This CDR3 is CASRRTGGSNEKLFF. The CDR3 DNA reads TGTGCCAGCAGACGAACAGGGGGCTCTAATGAAAAACTGTTTTTT.

V and J are TRBV6-1 and TRBJ2-5, with a weak D call TRBD1 (5 bases). This CDR3 is 16 amino acids long. Germline V gives CDR1 MNHNS, CDR2 SASEGT. V was trimmed by 2 bases and J by 5 bases, leaving 18 bases between them. Written as DNA, the CDR3 is TGTGCCAGCAGTGAATCGGTGGGCAGGGTAGGGGAGACCCAGTACTTC. Protein sequence: CASSESVGRVGETQYF.

The chain recombines TRBV5-4 with TRBJ1-2; tentatively, D is TRBD1 (6 bases). The germline CDR1 and CDR2 sequences are SGHNT and YYREEE (reference sequence). V shed 4 bases and J shed 4 bases, with 26 bases lying between them. The length of the CDR3 is 18 residues. As DNA, the CDR3 is TGTGCCAGCAGCCTCGCCGGGACAAGCAGCCCTCTGCGCTATGGCTACACCTTC. Protein: CASSLAGTSSPLRYGYTF.

The chain combines TRBV5-5 with TRBJ2-7; TRBD2 matches at 7 bases. The CDR3 runs 13 residues. Germline V CDR1 and CDR2: SGHKS, YYEKEE (reference sequence). The V gene end was trimmed by 4 bases and the J gene end by 2 bases; junction bases not matched to a gene: 3. CDR3 region: CASSRGTTYEQYF. DNA of the CDR3: TGTGCCAGCAGCCGGGGGACTACCTACGAGCAGTACTTC.